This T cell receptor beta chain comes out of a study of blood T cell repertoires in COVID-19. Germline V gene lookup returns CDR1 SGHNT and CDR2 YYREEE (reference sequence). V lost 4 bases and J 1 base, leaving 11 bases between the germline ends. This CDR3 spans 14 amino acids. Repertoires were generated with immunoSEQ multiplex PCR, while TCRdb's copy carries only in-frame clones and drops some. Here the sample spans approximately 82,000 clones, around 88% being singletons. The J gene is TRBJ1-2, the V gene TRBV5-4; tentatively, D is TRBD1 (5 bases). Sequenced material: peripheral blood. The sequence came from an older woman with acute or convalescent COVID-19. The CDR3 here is CASSPGSNNYGYTF. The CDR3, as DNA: TGTGCCAGCAGCCCAGGGTCAAATAACTATGGCTACACCTTC.